Below are 8 T cell receptor beta chains sequenced from a single sample in a study of Graves' ophthalmopathy and Graves' hyperthyroidism. The TCR beta CDR3 regions underwent amplification from RNA transcripts. HTBI-primed first-round RT-PCR preceded second-round multiplex PCR. TCRdb re-analysed the multiplex PCR reads in MiXCR, keeping a single row per CDR3 protein. Of around 590,000 distinct CDR3 sequences detected, 35% to 45% appear once; the ten largest clones hold 3.5% to 5%. Sequences were obtained from peripheral blood or thyroid tissue (not recorded which). Receptor source: an adult man with Graves' hyperthyroidism.

The V call is TRBV7-6, the J call TRBJ2-7; D gene unclear. The germline V and J ends were trimmed by 3 bases and 0 bases, with 12 bases remaining between them. This CDR3 has 15 residues. CDR1 and CDR2 (germline): SGHVS, FNYEAQ. The CDR3 sequence: CASSLDLSISYEQYF. The CDR3 bases are TGTGCCAGCAGCTTGGATCTATCTATCTCCTACGAGCAGTACTTC.

This chain joins TRBV24-1 and TRBJ2-1, with D perhaps matching TRBD1 or TRBD2 (6 bases each). The CDR3 loop spans 13 amino acids. The V gene's germline CDR1 is KGHDR and CDR2 SFDVKD. V was pared by 7 bases and J by 10 bases, with 16 bases between. The DNA of the CDR3 is TGTGCCACCAGGGGGGCGGGCGGGATAGAGCAGTTCTTC. This codes for CATRGAGGIEQFF.

This rearrangement joins TRBV4-1 to TRBJ2-5; D perhaps matches TRBD2 (5 bases). The CDR3 extends over 21 amino acids. Germline lookup yields CDR1 MGHRA and CDR2 YSYEKL. Trimming pared 3 bases from V and 0 bases from J, leaving 29 bases between. CDR3 amino acids: CASSHLRALDAGRKYQETQYF. Here the CDR3 DNA reads TGCGCCAGCAGCCACCTCCGCGCCCTAGACGCGGGTCGCAAGTACCAAGAGACCCAGTACTTC.

V gene TRBV2 combines with J gene TRBJ1-3; no clear D gene. The CDR3 spans 16 residues. Germline assignment: CDR1 SNHLY and CDR2 FYNNEI. Trimming removed 6 bases at V and 2 bases at J, with 17 bases between. Here the CDR3 reads CASSALDRRPGNTIYF. The CDR3 DNA is TGTGCCAGCAGCGCCCTGGACCGCAGGCCTGGAAACACCATATATTTT.

The table lists this clonotype with many counts. The chain employs TRBV19 and TRBJ2-2; D might be TRBD2 (5 bases). The V and J ends lost 6 bases and 6 bases respectively, with 11 bases between them. The CDR3 extends over 13 amino acids. Germline CDR1 is LNHDA and CDR2 is SQIVND (reference sequence). The CDR3 protein is CASSRSAAGELFF. Written as DNA, the CDR3 is TGTGCCAGTAGCCGTAGCGCGGCCGGGGAGCTGTTTTTT.

This clonotype was counted a few times. The V gene is TRBV3-1, the J gene TRBJ2-7; D might be TRBD2 (6 bases). V was shortened by 3 bases and J by 6 bases, with 9 bases between the two germline ends. The CDR3 runs 12 residues. Germline lookup yields CDR1 LGHDT and CDR2 YNNKEL (reference sequence). This CDR3 is CASSHPSVEQYF. In DNA, the CDR3 is TGTGCCAGCAGCCACCCTAGCGTCGAGCAGTACTTC.

This clonotype was counted ten times or more. This rearrangement joins TRBV12-3 or TRBV12-4 to TRBJ2-7; the match to TRBD2 covers 11 bases. This CDR3 contains 15 residues. V dropped 5 bases and J dropped 4; count of bases not matched to a gene: 7. As DNA, the CDR3 is TGTGCCAGCAGTGAGACTAGCGGGATGTCGTACGAGCAGTACTTC. Its protein is CASSETSGMSYEQYF.

The rearrangement links TRBV19 to TRBJ1-5; the match to TRBD1 covers 10 bases. J was trimmed by 4 bases and V by 3 bases; bases with no gene match: 6. The length of the CDR3 is 16 residues. The V gene's germline CDR1 is LNHDA and CDR2 SQIVND (reference sequence). This CDR3 reads CASSIFGQGVNQPQHF. The CDR3 coding sequence is TGTGCCAGTAGTATCTTCGGACAGGGGGTTAATCAGCCCCAGCATTTT.